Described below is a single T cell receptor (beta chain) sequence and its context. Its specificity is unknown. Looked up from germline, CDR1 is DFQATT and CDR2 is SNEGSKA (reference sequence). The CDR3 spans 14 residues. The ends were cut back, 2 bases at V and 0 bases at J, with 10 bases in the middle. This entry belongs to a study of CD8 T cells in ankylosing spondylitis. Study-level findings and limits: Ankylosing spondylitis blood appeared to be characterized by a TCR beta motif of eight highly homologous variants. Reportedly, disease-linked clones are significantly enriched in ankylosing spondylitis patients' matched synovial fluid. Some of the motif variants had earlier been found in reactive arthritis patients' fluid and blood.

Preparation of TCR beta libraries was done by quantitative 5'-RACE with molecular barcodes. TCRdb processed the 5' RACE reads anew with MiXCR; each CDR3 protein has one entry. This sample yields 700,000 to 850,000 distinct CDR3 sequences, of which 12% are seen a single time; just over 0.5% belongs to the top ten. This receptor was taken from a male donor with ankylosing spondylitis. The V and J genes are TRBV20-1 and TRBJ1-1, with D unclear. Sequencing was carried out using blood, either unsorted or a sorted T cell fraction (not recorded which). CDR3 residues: CSARYPTMNTEAFF. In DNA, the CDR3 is TGCAGTGCTAGATACCCGACCATGAACACTGAAGCTTTCTTT.